This T cell receptor (beta chain) was sequenced for a study of blood T cell repertoires in COVID-19. At the level of the study: Samples of COVID-19 (acute and convalescent) were obtained from the United States, Italy and Spain. T cells, B-cell-depleted T cells, or PBMCs provided the cDNA or gDNA that served as material.

V lost 2 bases and J lost 5, with 9 bases in between. The CDR3 length is 13 residues. Germline loops: CDR1 SGHTA, CDR2 FQGTGA. In the authors' workflow: Researchers report that nucleated cell counts were estimated from reference gene primer amplification. Only in-frame clones appear in the TCRdb table, and some are missing; sequencing was by immunoSEQ multiplex PCR. The D gene and trimming were derived from the DNA, and the V and J assignments and clone size from that table. The table has 85,000 to 110,000 clones, approximately 80% seen once. This TCR was recovered from a human donor in a cohort sampled during active COVID-19. Sequencing was done on a sample of peripheral blood. V gene TRBV7-3 combines with J gene TRBJ1-1; a weak D match, TRBD1 (5 bases). CDR3 sequence: CASSLGGGTEAFF. CDR3 sequence (DNA): TGTGCCAGCAGCTTAGGGGGAGGGACTGAAGCTTTCTTT.